This is a list of T cell receptor beta chains from one sample in a study of cytomegalovirus exposure and HLA in healthy donors. Libraries were prepared by immunoSEQ multiplex PCR; TCRdb keeps only in-frame clonotypes and omits some of them. The sample lists 250,000 to 350,000 clones, 86% occurring once. Material for sequencing was PBMCs. These receptors were obtained from a man between 35 and 55 years old in good health and CMV-seropositive. Each CDR3 is given with its conserved first and last residue. D genes are given only for firm matches. Clone size is not always given. Where it is, it says once, few, many or a class for expanded clones.

d_gene,j_gene,v_gene,abundance,CDR3aa,CDR3nt
NA,TRBJ1-3,TRBV19,NA,CASSISRGHFSGNTIYF,TGTGCCAGTAGTATCAGCCGGGGACACTTCTCTGGAAACACCATATATTTT
TRBD2,TRBJ2-7,TRBV19,NA,CASSTTTSGTYEQYF,TGTGCCAGTAGTACGACGACTAGCGGGACATACGAGCAGTACTTC
TRBD2,TRBJ2-7,TRBV5-1,few,CASSPGGGSGLEQYF,TGCGCCAGCAGCCCCGGGGGGGGCTCGGGTCTCGAGCAGTACTTC
NA,TRBJ2-2,TRBV4-1,NA,CASSHQERVVFTGELFF,TGCGCCAGCAGCCACCAAGAAAGAGTTGTTTTCACCGGGGAGCTGTTTTTT
NA,TRBJ2-7,TRBV27,NA,CASSFILTRDEQYF,TGTGCCAGCAGTTTCATACTAACCAGGGACGAGCAGTACTTC
NA,TRBJ2-7,TRBV27,NA,CASSFIRGTYEQYF,TGTGCCAGCAGTTTCATCAGGGGAACCTACGAGCAGTACTTC
NA,TRBJ2-1,TRBV19,NA,CASSRDNEQFF,TGTGCCAGTTCTCGGGACAATGAGCAGTTCTTC
NA,TRBJ1-5,TRBV6-1,once,CASSESQGFQPQHF,TGTGCCAGCAGTGAATCGCAGGGATTTCAGCCCCAGCATTTT
NA,TRBJ2-5,TRBV10-3,NA,CAISEPVQTENQETQYF,TGTGCCATCAGTGAGCCCGTACAGACAGAGAACCAAGAGACCCAGTACTTC
NA,TRBJ2-5,TRBV10-3,NA,CAISDIAGEETQYF,TGTGCCATCAGTGATATTGCAGGGGAAGAGACCCAGTACTTC
TRBD1,TRBJ1-2,TRBV7-8,NA,CASSLQTGFNYGYTF,TGTGCCAGCAGCTTACAGACAGGGTTCAACTATGGCTACACCTTC
TRBD1,TRBJ1-2,TRBV28,NA,CASSQIRGGYTF,TGTGCCAGCAGTCAGATCAGGGGGGGCTACACCTTC
TRBD1,TRBJ1-5,TRBV7-9,NA,CSSSSGQGTGQPQHF,TGTTCCAGCAGCTCGGGACAGGGGACGGGCCAGCCCCAGCATTTT
TRBD1,TRBJ2-7,TRBV28,NA,CASSASGTGWAYEQYF,TGTGCCAGCAGTGCGTCCGGGACAGGGTGGGCCTACGAGCAGTACTTC
NA,TRBJ1-5,TRBV27,once,CASSSNPGLNQPQHF,TGTGCCAGCAGTTCCAATCCAGGCTTGAATCAGCCCCAGCATTTT
NA,TRBJ2-5,TRBV14,NA,CASSQDRGKETQYF,TGTGCCAGCAGCCAAGATCGGGGAAAAGAGACCCAGTACTTC
NA,TRBJ2-3,TRBV7-2,NA,CASSFLALLVTGGTDTQYF,TGTGCCAGCAGCTTTTTGGCTCTCCTAGTAACAGGTGGCACAGATACGCAGTATTTT
NA,TRBJ1-5,TRBV5-6,NA,CASSLRGLGGSNQPQHF,TGTGCCAGCAGCTTAAGGGGACTTGGAGGTAGCAATCAGCCCCAGCATTTT
NA,TRBJ2-1,TRBV28,NA,CASSPFTGDEQFF,TGTGCCAGCAGCCCCTTTACGGGGGATGAGCAGTTCTTC
TRBD1,TRBJ2-5,TRBV19,NA,CASSIWTGDSQETQYF,TGTGCCAGTAGTATTTGGACAGGAGATAGCCAAGAGACCCAGTACTTC
TRBD1,TRBJ2-1,TRBV5-1,once,CASSLGTGPYNEQFF,TGCGCCAGCAGCTTGGGGACAGGTCCCTACAATGAGCAGTTCTTC
NA,TRBJ1-1,TRBV6-1,NA,CASSEQQNTEAFF,TGTGCCAGCAGTGAGCAACAGAACACTGAAGCTTTCTTT
NA,TRBJ1-5,TRBV21-1,NA,CASSKGRDRADGQPQHF,TGTGCCAGCAGCAAAGGCCGGGACAGGGCGGACGGTCAGCCCCAGCATTTT
TRBD1,TRBJ1-2,TRBV15,NA,CATSRAGQGISYGYTF,TGTGCCACCAGCAGAGCTGGACAGGGGATATCCTATGGCTACACCTTC
NA,TRBJ2-3,TRBV2,once,CASTRQGLIDTQYF,TGTGCCAGCACGCGGCAGGGGCTTATCGATACGCAGTATTTT
NA,TRBJ2-3,TRBV30,few,CAWTGAPLSTDTQYF,TGTGCCTGGACAGGGGCGCCCCTAAGCACAGATACGCAGTATTTT
NA,TRBJ2-7,TRBV10-3,NA,CAISESTGEQYF,TGTGCCATCAGTGAGTCCACGGGCGAGCAGTACTTC
TRBD2,TRBJ2-7,TRBV10-3,NA,CAISTTLAGDNEQYF,TGTGCCATCAGTACGACACTAGCGGGAGACAACGAGCAGTACTTC